These T cell receptor beta chains were read from a single sample in a study of blood T cells in healthy people across ages. Each CDR3 protein is one row after TCRdb ran MiXCR on the 5' RACE reads. The sample records about 1.6 million distinct CDR3 sequences, around 36% being singletons. Sample: blood. These receptor sequences come from a woman aged 25 to 39 in good health. CDR3s include the opening cysteine and the closing phenylalanine or tryptophan. The order of the fields is clone size, J gene, D gene, V gene, CDR3 protein, CDR3 DNA. The D gene is left open where the match is weak. Clone size is stated in some rows and not others, as once, few, many or a class when expanded.

clone_size: -; j_call: TRBJ2-7; d_call: -; v_call: TRBV5-6; cdr3_aa: CASSLNQGISEQYF; cdr3_nt: TGTGCCAGCAGCTTGAATCAGGGGATAAGCGAGCAGTACTTC
clone_size: -; j_call: TRBJ2-1; d_call: TRBD1; v_call: TRBV19; cdr3_aa: CASSPQGAEQFF; cdr3_nt: TGTGCCAGTAGTCCGCAGGGGGCAGAGCAGTTCTTC
clone_size: -; j_call: TRBJ2-5; d_call: -; v_call: TRBV6-5; cdr3_aa: CASRYFAGLETQYF; cdr3_nt: TGTGCCAGCAGGTACTTCGCGGGGCTGGAGACCCAGTACTTC
clone_size: -; j_call: TRBJ2-6; d_call: -; v_call: TRBV28; cdr3_aa: CASSLISRTRGSGANVLTF; cdr3_nt: TGTGCCAGCAGTTTAATATCTAGGACACGAGGCTCTGGGGCCAACGTCCTGACTTTC
clone_size: -; j_call: TRBJ1-5; d_call: -; v_call: TRBV27; cdr3_aa: CASSFMGFDQPQHF; cdr3_nt: TGTGCCAGCAGTTTCATGGGTTTCGATCAGCCCCAGCATTTT
clone_size: -; j_call: TRBJ2-3; d_call: -; v_call: TRBV10-3; cdr3_aa: CAIGSGTQHSDTQYF; cdr3_nt: TGTGCCATCGGCTCCGGGACCCAACATTCGGATACGCAGTATTTT
clone_size: few; j_call: TRBJ2-3; d_call: -; v_call: TRBV7-8; cdr3_aa: CASSSNRAGLSDTQYF; cdr3_nt: TGTGCCAGCAGCTCAAATCGGGCGGGTCTGTCAGATACGCAGTATTTT
clone_size: once; j_call: TRBJ1-6; d_call: -; v_call: TRBV2; cdr3_aa: CASSDPGTSKVDSPLHF; cdr3_nt: TGTGCCAGCAGTGACCCCGGGACATCGAAGGTGGATTCACCCCTCCACTTT
clone_size: -; j_call: TRBJ1-2; d_call: -; v_call: TRBV21-1; cdr3_aa: CASSKEPGTGANYGYTF; cdr3_nt: TGTGCCAGCAGCAAAGAACCGGGGACAGGGGCTAACTATGGCTACACCTTC
clone_size: -; j_call: TRBJ1-1; d_call: TRBD1; v_call: TRBV5-1; cdr3_aa: CASSLLGTGDTEAFF; cdr3_nt: TGCGCCAGCAGCTTGCTAGGGACAGGGGACACTGAAGCTTTCTTT
clone_size: -; j_call: TRBJ2-1; d_call: TRBD2; v_call: TRBV2; cdr3_aa: CASWTSGGSYNEQFF; cdr3_nt: TGTGCCAGTTGGACTAGCGGGGGTTCCTACAATGAGCAGTTCTTC
clone_size: -; j_call: TRBJ2-5; d_call: -; v_call: TRBV4-1; cdr3_aa: CASSEVRLQYQETQYF; cdr3_nt: TGCGCCAGCAGCGAAGTCCGGCTCCAGTACCAAGAGACCCAGTACTTC
clone_size: -; j_call: TRBJ1-2; d_call: -; v_call: TRBV18; cdr3_aa: CASSPTLVRVGSYGYTF; cdr3_nt: TGTGCCAGCTCACCAACGTTGGTGAGGGTGGGCTCCTATGGCTACACCTTC
clone_size: -; j_call: TRBJ2-3; d_call: TRBD2; v_call: TRBV10-3; cdr3_aa: CAISRRTGTSPDTQYF; cdr3_nt: TGTGCCATCAGCAGGCGTACCGGGACTAGTCCAGATACGCAGTATTTT
clone_size: -; j_call: TRBJ1-1; d_call: -; v_call: TRBV27; cdr3_aa: CASSFTRDTEAFF; cdr3_nt: TGTGCCAGCAGTTTTACGAGGGACACTGAAGCTTTCTTT
clone_size: few; j_call: TRBJ2-7; d_call: TRBD2; v_call: TRBV27; cdr3_aa: CASSSRLAGVRYEQYF; cdr3_nt: TGTGCCAGCAGTAGCCGACTAGCGGGAGTACGTTACGAGCAGTACTTC
clone_size: -; j_call: TRBJ2-3; d_call: -; v_call: TRBV9; cdr3_aa: CASSVEVPTDTQYF; cdr3_nt: TGTGCCAGCAGCGTAGAGGTTCCCACAGATACGCAGTATTTT
clone_size: once; j_call: TRBJ1-1; d_call: -; v_call: TRBV7-2; cdr3_aa: CASSLVLVGGRTEAFF; cdr3_nt: TGTGCCAGCAGCTTAGTCTTGGTGGGGGGACGGACTGAAGCTTTCTTT
clone_size: -; j_call: TRBJ1-2; d_call: -; v_call: TRBV11-2; cdr3_aa: CASSSDRSGGYTF; cdr3_nt: TGTGCCAGCAGCTCGGACAGATCTGGCGGCTACACCTTC
clone_size: few; j_call: TRBJ2-6; d_call: -; v_call: TRBV27; cdr3_aa: CASSSGVVSNVLTF; cdr3_nt: TGTGCCAGCAGTTCAGGGGTTGTCTCCAACGTCCTGACTTTC
clone_size: many; j_call: TRBJ2-5; d_call: TRBD1; v_call: TRBV7-3; cdr3_aa: CASSRTGQSGETQYF; cdr3_nt: TGTGCCAGCAGCCGTACGGGACAGTCGGGAGAGACCCAGTACTTC
clone_size: -; j_call: TRBJ2-4; d_call: -; v_call: TRBV5-1; cdr3_aa: CASSPTQSARLAKNIQYF; cdr3_nt: TGCGCCAGCAGCCCCACACAATCAGCCAGACTAGCCAAAAACATTCAGTACTTC
clone_size: -; j_call: TRBJ2-7; d_call: -; v_call: TRBV5-1; cdr3_aa: CASSPRVFDEQYF; cdr3_nt: TGCGCCAGCAGCCCCCGGGTTTTTGACGAGCAGTACTTC
clone_size: few; j_call: TRBJ2-5; d_call: TRBD1; v_call: TRBV6-5; cdr3_aa: CASRQTGEETQYF; cdr3_nt: TGTGCCAGCAGACAGACAGGGGAAGAGACCCAGTACTTC
clone_size: once; j_call: TRBJ2-7; d_call: -; v_call: TRBV10-3; cdr3_aa: CAISESNGSNEQYF; cdr3_nt: TGTGCCATCAGTGAGTCGAACGGGTCTAACGAGCAGTACTTC
clone_size: -; j_call: TRBJ2-7; d_call: -; v_call: TRBV7-3; cdr3_aa: CASSWVWFEYEQYF; cdr3_nt: TGTGCCAGCAGCTGGGTATGGTTCGAGTACGAGCAGTACTTC
clone_size: -; j_call: TRBJ2-1; d_call: TRBD1; v_call: TRBV4-2; cdr3_aa: CASSQKGAHTDDERFF; cdr3_nt: TGTGCCAGCAGCCAAAAGGGGGCGCATACGGACGATGAGCGGTTCTTC
clone_size: -; j_call: TRBJ1-5; d_call: TRBD1; v_call: TRBV20-1; cdr3_aa: CSARKGTGRSQPQHF; cdr3_nt: TGCAGTGCTAGGAAAGGGACAGGGAGGAGTCAGCCCCAGCATTTT
clone_size: many; j_call: TRBJ1-2; d_call: -; v_call: TRBV6-4; cdr3_aa: CASSDSYGYTF; cdr3_nt: TGTGCCAGCAGTGACAGCTATGGCTACACCTTC
clone_size: -; j_call: TRBJ1-1; d_call: TRBD1; v_call: TRBV7-3; cdr3_aa: CASSLSQGGSEAFF; cdr3_nt: TGTGCCAGCAGCTTATCCCAGGGGGGGTCTGAAGCTTTCTTT
clone_size: few; j_call: TRBJ1-2; d_call: TRBD1; v_call: TRBV20-1; cdr3_aa: CSARLTGVVWGYTF; cdr3_nt: TGCAGTGCTAGGCTAACAGGGGTGGTATGGGGCTACACCTTC
clone_size: -; j_call: TRBJ1-1; d_call: TRBD1; v_call: TRBV19; cdr3_aa: CASSTDRAIINTEAFF; cdr3_nt: TGTGCCAGTAGTACGGACAGGGCAATAATAAACACTGAAGCTTTCTTT
clone_size: once; j_call: TRBJ1-6; d_call: -; v_call: TRBV15; cdr3_aa: CAASKGQPLTPLHF; cdr3_nt: TGTGCCGCCAGCAAAGGACAGCCATTGACACCCCTCCACTTT
clone_size: many; j_call: TRBJ1-2; d_call: -; v_call: TRBV5-5; cdr3_aa: CASSSGTFYGYTF; cdr3_nt: TGTGCCAGCAGCTCGGGCACCTTCTATGGCTACACCTTC
clone_size: -; j_call: TRBJ2-7; d_call: -; v_call: TRBV10-3; cdr3_aa: CAISESFGGTYEQYF; cdr3_nt: TGTGCCATCAGTGAGTCTTTTGGCGGGACCTACGAGCAGTACTTC
clone_size: -; j_call: TRBJ1-5; d_call: -; v_call: TRBV7-9; cdr3_aa: CASRPDGTPSLANQPQHF; cdr3_nt: TGTGCCAGCAGACCTGACGGGACTCCGAGCCTAGCAAATCAGCCCCAGCATTTT
clone_size: -; j_call: TRBJ1-1; d_call: -; v_call: TRBV20-1; cdr3_aa: CSAVQQRGNTEAFF; cdr3_nt: TGCAGTGCTGTCCAGCAAAGGGGGAACACTGAAGCTTTCTTT
clone_size: -; j_call: TRBJ2-7; d_call: -; v_call: TRBV4-2; cdr3_aa: CASSQETGIARNEQYF; cdr3_nt: TGTGCCAGCAGCCAAGAGACCGGGATTGCTCGGAACGAGCAGTACTTC
clone_size: few; j_call: TRBJ2-3; d_call: -; v_call: TRBV7-3; cdr3_aa: CASSLYLNGATDTQYF; cdr3_nt: TGTGCCAGCAGCTTATATCTAAATGGGGCGACAGATACGCAGTATTTT
clone_size: many; j_call: TRBJ2-5; d_call: TRBD2; v_call: TRBV29-1; cdr3_aa: CSVEDLIGPSGRDQETQYF; cdr3_nt: TGCAGCGTTGAAGATCTAATAGGGCCTAGCGGGAGGGACCAAGAGACCCAGTACTTC
clone_size: few; j_call: TRBJ2-5; d_call: -; v_call: TRBV27; cdr3_aa: CASSLPFNYRAKETQYF; cdr3_nt: TGTGCCAGCAGTTTACCCTTCAATTACAGGGCTAAAGAGACCCAGTACTTC
clone_size: -; j_call: TRBJ2-3; d_call: TRBD2; v_call: TRBV25-1; cdr3_aa: CASSEFRDYDTDTQYF; cdr3_nt: TGTGCCAGCAGTGAATTCCGGGACTACGACACAGATACGCAGTATTTT
clone_size: few; j_call: TRBJ2-3; d_call: TRBD1; v_call: TRBV20-1; cdr3_aa: CSAATGLEDTQYF; cdr3_nt: TGCAGTGCGGCGACAGGGCTTGAGGATACGCAGTATTTT
clone_size: -; j_call: TRBJ2-5; d_call: TRBD2; v_call: TRBV10-2; cdr3_aa: CASSDGLGQTQYF; cdr3_nt: TGCGCCAGCAGTGATGGACTAGGTCAGACCCAGTACTTC
clone_size: -; j_call: TRBJ1-1; d_call: TRBD1; v_call: TRBV12-3/TRBV12-4; cdr3_aa: CASSWTGDMNTEAFF; cdr3_nt: TGTGCCAGCAGCTGGACAGGGGACATGAACACTGAAGCTTTCTTT
clone_size: -; j_call: TRBJ2-7; d_call: -; v_call: TRBV3-1; cdr3_aa: CASSLNHEQYF; cdr3_nt: TGTGCCAGCAGCCTCAACCACGAGCAGTACTTC
clone_size: -; j_call: TRBJ1-1; d_call: -; v_call: TRBV30; cdr3_aa: CAWSVRGGLAFF; cdr3_nt: TGTGCCTGGAGTGTACGAGGAGGGCTAGCTTTCTTT
clone_size: -; j_call: TRBJ2-1; d_call: -; v_call: TRBV15; cdr3_aa: CATSRDGSRGDEQFF; cdr3_nt: TGTGCCACCAGCAGAGATGGCAGCAGGGGGGATGAGCAGTTCTTC
clone_size: -; j_call: TRBJ2-1; d_call: -; v_call: TRBV6-5; cdr3_aa: CASSWDSGHNEQFF; cdr3_nt: TGTGCCAGCAGTTGGGACTCGGGCCACAATGAGCAGTTCTTC
clone_size: -; j_call: TRBJ2-1; d_call: -; v_call: TRBV7-9; cdr3_aa: CASSLGCNEQFF; cdr3_nt: TGTGCCAGCAGCTTAGGCTGCAATGAGCAGTTCTTC
clone_size: few; j_call: TRBJ2-5; d_call: TRBD2; v_call: TRBV2; cdr3_aa: CASSFRGGRETQYF; cdr3_nt: TGTGCCAGCAGTTTTCGGGGGGGGCGGGAGACCCAGTACTTC
clone_size: -; j_call: TRBJ2-3; d_call: TRBD2; v_call: TRBV20-1; cdr3_aa: CSALPGLAPDTQYF; cdr3_nt: TGCAGTGCGTTACCGGGACTAGCTCCAGATACGCAGTATTTT
clone_size: -; j_call: TRBJ2-7; d_call: TRBD2; v_call: TRBV3-1; cdr3_aa: CASSQGVGGTGYEQYF; cdr3_nt: TGTGCCAGCAGCCAAGGAGTGGGGGGGACCGGGTACGAGCAGTACTTC
clone_size: many; j_call: TRBJ2-5; d_call: -; v_call: TRBV29-1; cdr3_aa: CSVGGGLAPEETQYF; cdr3_nt: TGCAGCGTTGGTGGGGGGCTAGCGCCGGAAGAGACCCAGTACTTC
clone_size: -; j_call: TRBJ2-3; d_call: TRBD2; v_call: TRBV7-9; cdr3_aa: CASSSTKAGERFRTDTQYF; cdr3_nt: TGTGCCAGCAGCTCGACGAAAGCGGGAGAAAGATTTAGGACAGATACGCAGTATTTT
clone_size: few; j_call: TRBJ1-1; d_call: TRBD1; v_call: TRBV11-1; cdr3_aa: CASRNRGLNTEAFF; cdr3_nt: TGTGCCAGCAGAAACAGGGGGCTGAACACTGAAGCTTTCTTT
clone_size: few; j_call: TRBJ2-5; d_call: -; v_call: TRBV30; cdr3_aa: CAWSIGSQETQYF; cdr3_nt: TGTGCCTGGAGTATCGGCAGCCAAGAGACCCAGTACTTC